This T cell receptor (beta chain) was sequenced during a study of T cells after posttransplantation cyclophosphamide (dated by TCRdb to the mid-2010s). At the level of the whole study: Using TRB sequencing, the study followed how the T cell repertoire rebuilt after myeloablative bone marrow transplantation with posttransplantation cyclophosphamide given as GVHD prophylaxis. Antigen receptor sequencing was done on samples from 35 to 40 PTCy-treated patients and from 15 to 20 related bone marrow donors of those patients. TRB sequencing was performed on blood from all 35 or so PTCy patients with 1-year posttransplant specimens. In 3 patients, up to about 3 additional blood samples taken between 2 and 5.2 years after transplant also underwent TRB sequencing, as did pretransplant blood from a handful of patients. Because TRA and TRB clonality were tightly correlated in 8 or 9 samples, subsequent TCR analyses were focused on TRB only. Public TRB sequences were searched against a database of over 3,600 sequences associated with responses to pathogens, tumor antigens, self-antigens and alloantigens.

Counted from cysteine to phenylalanine, this CDR3 has 14 amino acids. Only the CDR3 part of the read is kept: 42 bases, read in frame from the first base. CDR1 and CDR2 are read off the germline V gene (reference sequence) as MNHEY and SMNVEV. TRB sequencing used genomic DNA with the immunoSEQ assay at survey resolution or the hsTCRB kit. Turning to the authors' computational methods: The immunoSEQ software handled initial read processing, and the LymphoSeq R package was used for repertoire analyses. Clonality was calculated as 1 minus normalized Shannon entropy, and the Gini coefficient was also calculated for each TRB dataset. To infer phenotypes in unsorted samples, TRB sequences from sorted subsets of the recipient or donor were mapped onto unsorted samples from the same recipient. In TCRdb, the immuneACCESS table is reduced to in-frame sequences with V and J assigned. These tables do not hold every clone; where another copy was compared, an unresolved V gene accounts for under half, and the others remain unexplained. The DNA was the basis for D and trimming; V, J and clone size are from that table. Here the sample has around 2,100 clones; approximately 73% occur a single time. The ten top clones hold 52% of the sample.

For this clone: Its antigen remains unidentified. Mismatch with germline at one junction end may stem from a read error. The sample carries other DNA sequences with the same CDR3.

General conclusions and limits of the study: Across about 40 patients, TRB clonality was highly associated with recipient CMV seropositivity and CMV reactivation, and diversity in PTCy patients was similar to diversity in CNI/methotrexate controls. The TRB repertoires of T cells infiltrating skin or the GI tract showed only limited overlap with the TRB repertoires found in blood. Donor-recipient similarity was low at 1-2 months but increased during the first year, and donor CD8+ memory clones often dominated later blood repertoires.

The meaning of the sample's treatment or condition label: high-dose cyclophosphamide on days +3 and +4 as single-agent GVHD prophylaxis. Busulfan and fludarabine conditioning, a related or unrelated marrow graft, and cyclophosphamide on days +3 and +4 were given to PTCy patients. PTCy-treated patients were drawn from a prospective multi-institutional clinical trial. Mononuclear cells from peripheral blood and bone marrow were separated by Ficoll-Hypaque density centrifugation and then cryopreserved. CD4+ and CD8+ T cells, including naive and memory subsets, were sorted by FACS on a FACSAria II. The rearrangement joined TRBV27 to TRBJ1-6; TRBD1 is possibly the D segment (6 matching bases). The sequence was obtained from a male patient in his thirties who received an allogeneic stem cell transplant from a related donor, was CMV-positive, and had no GVHD. It is possible that, after a transplant, some T cells come from the graft donor. The sequences come from CD8+ T cells sorted from PBMCs, collected 242 days after a stem cell transplant with posttransplant cyclophosphamide. CDR3 sequence: CASSLQGINSPLHF. The bases are TGTGCCAGCAGTTTACAGGGGATTAATTCCCCCCTCCACTTT.